The clone carrying this T cell receptor beta chain was observed a few times. Its antigen is as yet unknown. Indicated treatment: approximately 10-day PBMC culture with coronavirus spike peptide pools or control peptides (ViraFEST assay). CD4+ T lymphocytes from the unexposed donor were collected before the COVID-19 pandemic (2011-2018). Via ViraFEST, peptide pools expanded antigen-specific T cells before TCR sequencing. Negative selection was the method that isolated CD4+ T cells after ten to eleven days of culture. The Oncomine TCR Beta short-read assay sequenced DNA from cultured CD4+ T cells. MiXCR, run by TCRdb on the PCR reads, gives a single entry per CDR3 protein. The sample lists 2,000 or so distinct CDR3 sequences; 46% were seen once. The data belong to a study of vaccination and CD4 T cells after COVID-19. V was shortened by 0 bases and J by 3 bases, with 3 bases between the two germline ends. Per the germline V gene, CDR1 is SGHTA and CDR2 is FQGNSA. The CDR3 is made up of 13 amino acids.

Sequencing input: CD4+ T cells from blood, cultured in vitro. The TCR sequence derives from a human donor in good health. The chain carries TRBV7-2 and TRBJ1-5; D unclear. In DNA, the CDR3 is TGTGCCAGCAGCTTAGCGTTCAATCAGCCCCAGCATTTT. Translation: CASSLAFNQPQHF.